This T cell receptor beta chain emerged from a study of beta chain features in type 1 diabetes. Expressed TCRB transcripts were sequenced after all isolated RNA was converted to cDNA. Sequenced by immunoSEQ multiplex PCR; TCRdb stores in-frame clones only, minus some. The sample yields under 400,000 clones, approximately 12% seen once. Findings and limits, study-wide: Shorter TCRB CDR3s, moderately but significantly so, marked every one of the four CD4+ subsets in Type 1 diabetes patients.

Comment on this clone: Its antigen is unidentified.

The V end lost 4 bases, the J end lost 2 bases, and 10 bases lay between the germline ends. Germline V lookup: CDR1 SGHRS, CDR2 YFSETQ. This CDR3 spans 13 amino acids. V gene TRBV5-1 combines with J gene TRBJ2-7, with a tentative D call TRBD2 (5 bases). The clonotype comes from a man aged 18 to 35 in good health. Source material: naive CD4+ T cells from blood. For the CDR3, the DNA is TGCGCCAGCAGCCGGGGAGCGACCTACGAGCAGTACTTC. Translated, it gives CASSRGATYEQYF.